The present T cell receptor beta chain was sequenced within a study of technical replicates of blood from several donors. Repertoires were generated with immunoSEQ multiplex PCR, while TCRdb's copy carries only in-frame clones and drops some. The table shows just over 70,000 clones, with approximately 94% occurring only once. Germline V gives CDR1 ENHRY, CDR2 SYGVKD. The CDR3 spans 14 residues. V lost 8 bases to trimming and J lost 8 bases; unmatched junction nucleotides: 9. The source material was T cells isolated from PBMCs. The gene calls are TRBV10-3 and TRBJ2-1, with 10 bases matching TRBD1. This clonotype was obtained from a human donor in good health. CDR3 residues: CAIRDRGGMDEQFF. The CDR3 region has the DNA TGTGCCATCCGGGACAGGGGAGGGATGGATGAGCAGTTCTTC.